The 27 T cell receptor beta chains presented below share a single source sample, sequenced in a study of T-cell memory formation after mild COVID-19. TCRdb itself ran the 5' RACE reads through MiXCR, one entry per CDR3 protein. The table includes 110,000 to 150,000 distinct CDR3 sequences, roughly 13% detected once. The source material was PBMCs or a T cell subset sorted from them (not recorded which). All receptors come from an adult woman who had mild COVID-19 (a few samples of this study predate the infection). Cell type and time point are not known.

There are a few counts of this clonotype. The CDR3: CASSYSRLASETQYF. CDR3 DNA sequence: TGTGCCAGCAGTTACTCGAGACTAGCGTCAGAGACCCAGTACTTC. The J gene is TRBJ2-5, the V gene TRBV6-2 or TRBV6-3, with 8 bases aligning to TRBD2. Germline V CDR1 and CDR2: MNHEY, SVGEGT. The CDR3 has 15 residues. The junction had 4 bases not matched to a gene; V was cut back by 0 bases and J by 4 bases.

This clonotype has only a few counts. This chain uses TRBV11-2 with TRBJ2-1, with D uncertain. Trimming left V 5 bases short and J 8 bases short, with 16 bases between. The CDR3 consists of 14 residues. Germline CDR1 SGHAT, CDR2 FQNNGV. Here the CDR3 DNA reads TGTGCCAGCAGCCCCACCGAGGTAGGCGATGAGCAGTTCTTC. Translating it yields CASSPTEVGDEQFF.

J is TRBJ2-2 and V is TRBV23-1, with TRBD2 matching 8 bases. TRBV23-1 is flagged as an ORF with uncertain function. The CDR3 is made up of 17 amino acids. Unmatched junction bases numbered 5, after V lost 1 base and J lost 1 base. The CDR3 here is CASSQLAGHRNTGELFF. In DNA, the CDR3 is TGCGCCAGCAGTCAATTAGCGGGACATCGGAACACCGGGGAGCTGTTTTTT.

The CDR3 region has the DNA TGTGCCACCAGCAGAGATGATGCAGTCCAAGAGACCCAGTACTTC. Translating gives CATSRDDAVQETQYF. The V gene is TRBV15, the J gene TRBJ2-5, with unresolved D. V was clipped by 0 bases and J by 1 base, with 9 bases between them. The CDR3 spans 15 residues. CDR1 and CDR2 from the germline V gene are LNHNV and YYDKDF (reference sequence).

This chain connects TRBV30 to TRBJ2-1, with D unresolved. Trimming left V 0 bases short and J 9 bases short, with 15 bases between. Germline CDR1 reads GTSNPN; CDR2 reads SVGIG (reference sequence). The CDR3 runs 14 residues. CDR3 in DNA: TGTGCCTGGAGTGTAGTCTCGGACCTCGGTGAGCAGTTCTTC. Its translation is CAWSVVSDLGEQFF.

This sequence joins TRBV20-1 and TRBJ2-7; possibly TRBD2 for D (5 bases). Trimming took off 3 bases at V and 4 bases at J, with 10 bases between the two ends. CDR1 is DFQATT and CDR2 is SNEGSKA in the germline V gene (reference sequence). CDR3 size: 12 residues. CDR3 DNA sequence: TGCAGTGCTAGTTACGAGGGATACGAGCAGTACTTC. Translated, it gives CSASYEGYEQYF.

This clonotype was recorded a few times. Here the CDR3 DNA reads TGCAGTGCTAGCGGGAGAACAGTGAACTACAATGAGCAGTTCTTC. Translating gives CSASGRTVNYNEQFF. This chain links TRBV20-1 with TRBJ2-1, with D possibly being TRBD2 (6 bases). V was trimmed by 3 bases and J by 3 bases, leaving 15 bases between them. CDR1 DFQATT and CDR2 SNEGSKA come from the germline V gene (reference sequence). CDR3 length: 15 amino acids.

The chain carries TRBV7-9 and TRBJ1-5, with 10 bases fitting TRBD1. Germline assignment: CDR1 SEHNR and CDR2 FQNEAQ (reference sequence). Losses at the gene ends were 4 bases for V and 5 bases for J; bases not matched to a gene: 8. There are 16 residues in the CDR3. The CDR3 reads CASSWAGTGEDQPQHF. The CDR3 DNA follows: TGTGCCAGCAGCTGGGCCGGGACAGGGGAGGATCAGCCCCAGCATTTT.

Many counts were recorded for this clonotype. V gene TRBV20-1 combines with J gene TRBJ1-2; the D gene is possibly TRBD1 (5 bases). CDR3 length: 11 amino acids. Germline V gene lookup returns CDR1 DFQATT and CDR2 SNEGSKA (reference sequence). The CDR3 DNA sequence: TGCGGGGCCCGCGAAGGGTATGGCTACACCTTC. Translating it yields CGAREGYGYTF.

This clonotype was found a few times. In nucleotides, the CDR3 is TGTGCCAGCAGTGAAGTGCCAGGATGGGATACGCAGTATTTT. It translates to CASSEVPGWDTQYF. The chain uses TRBV2 and TRBJ2-3; D is unresolved. The CDR3 is made up of 14 amino acids. Germline CDR1 and CDR2: SNHLY and FYNNEI. Trimming took off 1 base at V and 6 bases at J, with 11 bases between the two ends.

The chain couples TRBV29-1 to TRBJ2-7; tentative D call: TRBD2 (6 bases). CDR3 length: 14 amino acids. The V gene lost 7 bases and the J gene lost 2 bases, with 18 bases spanning the gap. Germline V gene lookup returns CDR1 SQVTM and CDR2 ANQGSEA. CDR3 sequence: CSGGTGRAAYEQYF. Written as DNA, the CDR3 is TGCAGCGGGGGGACCGGGAGAGCCGCCTACGAGCAGTACTTC.

V and J are TRBV29-1 and TRBJ1-1; a possible D gene is TRBD1 (5 bases). Trimming took off 4 bases at V and 8 bases at J, with 8 bases between the two ends. CDR1 and CDR2 from the germline V gene are SQVTM and ANQGSEA. This CDR3 comprises 10 residues. The CDR3 nucleotides read TGCAGCGTTGTAGCAGGGGAAGCTTTCTTT. Protein sequence: CSVVAGEAFF.

The chain recombines TRBV5-6 with TRBJ2-7, with 8 bases that match TRBD1. CDR1 and CDR2 from the germline V gene are SGHDT and YYEEEE. The ends lost 0 bases at V and 2 bases at J; junction bases unmatched: 4. The CDR3 contains 15 residues. The CDR3 bases are TGTGCCAGCAGCTTGGTGGGACAGGCTACCTACGAGCAGTACTTC. This codes for CASSLVGQATYEQYF. The whole variable domain, remainder taken from reference TRBV5-6 and TRBJ2-7, is DAGVTQSPTHLIKTRGQQVTLRCSPKSGHDTVSWYQQALGQGPQFIFQYYEEEERQRGNFPDRFSGHQFPNYSSELNVNALLLGDSALYLCASSLVGQATYEQYFGPGTRLTVT.

The chain is built from TRBV7-8 and TRBJ2-7, with D maybe TRBD1 (6 bases). V was clipped by 5 bases and J by 2 bases, with 19 bases between them. Per the germline V gene, CDR1 is SGHVS and CDR2 is FQNEAQ. CDR3 size: 16 residues. The CDR3 is CASSRSGTNLAYEQYF. The CDR3 nucleotides read TGTGCCAGCAGCCGATCCGGGACAAATCTCGCCTACGAGCAGTACTTC.

This chain uses TRBV12-3 or TRBV12-4 with TRBJ2-7; D possibly corresponds to TRBD2 (6 bases). The CDR3 covers 14 residues. Deletions cut 3 bases from V and 2 bases from J, with 11 bases between. The CDR3 sequence: CASSFELATYEQYF. The CDR3 nucleotides read TGTGCCAGCAGTTTTGAACTAGCAACCTACGAGCAGTACTTC.

The rearrangement joins TRBV29-1 to TRBJ1-1; D is uncertain. Germline CDR1 is SQVTM and CDR2 is ANQGSEA. The CDR3 is 11 amino acids. The germline V and J ends were trimmed by 4 bases and 7 bases, with 10 bases remaining between them. CDR3 in DNA: TGCAGCGTTGCACCCGGGTTTGAAGCTTTCTTT. This translates into CSVAPGFEAFF.

The chain links TRBV5-1 to TRBJ1-1; D not resolved. V was clipped by 7 bases and J by 0 bases, with 13 bases between them. This CDR3 region has 14 residues. CDR1 is SGHRS and CDR2 is YFSETQ in the germline V gene. CDR3 amino acids: CASLDPDLNTEAFF. In nucleotides, the CDR3 is TGCGCCAGCTTGGACCCGGATCTGAACACTGAAGCTTTCTTT.

There are a few counts of this clonotype. This chain connects TRBV27 to TRBJ1-1; D is unresolved. The germline gives CDR1 MNHEY, CDR2 SMNVEV (reference sequence). The CDR3 sequence is 15 residues long. The ends were cut back, 1 base at V and 2 bases at J, with 11 bases in the middle. The CDR3 DNA is TGTGCCAGCAGTTTATTCGGGTCCTCCAACACTGAAGCTTTCTTT. This sequence encodes CASSLFGSSNTEAFF.

The gene calls are TRBV13 and TRBJ2-5; D not resolved. Germline assignment: CDR1 PRHDT and CDR2 FYEKMQ (reference sequence). The CDR3 extends over 17 amino acids. V was cut by 2 bases and J by 4 bases, with 20 bases left in between. CDR3 nucleotide sequence: TGTGCCAGCAGCTTACCGGGCAACGATCCCCGTACAGAGACCCAGTACTTC. It encodes CASSLPGNDPRTETQYF. Together with reference TRBV13 and TRBJ2-5, the CDR3 gives the full variable domain: AAGVIQSPRHLIKEKRETATLKCYPIPRHDTVYWYQQGPGQDPQFLISFYEKMQSDKGSIPDRFSAQQFSDYHSELNMSSLELGDSALYFCASSLPGNDPRTETQYFGPGTRLLVL.

This sequence joins TRBV10-1 and TRBJ2-2; 13 bases fit TRBD2. The germline V gene has CDR1 WNHNN and CDR2 SYGVQD (reference sequence). With V trimmed by 6 bases and J by 4 bases, 2 bases remained unmatched. The length of the CDR3 is 15 residues. The CDR3 loop reads CASRTSGRCTGELFF. The CDR3 DNA follows: TGCGCCAGCAGGACTAGCGGGAGGTGCACCGGGGAGCTGTTTTTT.

The V and J genes are TRBV5-1 and TRBJ2-3; 9 bases agree with TRBD2. This CDR3 spans 16 amino acids. Losses at the gene ends were 4 bases for V and 3 bases for J; bases not matched to a gene: 9. Germline CDR1 reads SGHRS; CDR2 reads YFSETQ. CDR3 DNA sequence: TGCGCCAGCAGCCCGGGTAGCGGGGGATGGACAGATACGCAGTATTTT. It encodes CASSPGSGGWTDTQYF.

This clonotype was observed at least ten times. The gene calls are TRBV5-1 and TRBJ2-7; 8 nucleotides line up with TRBD1. CDR3 size: 14 residues. CDR1 SGHRS and CDR2 YFSETQ come from the germline V gene. After removal of 2 bases from V and 2 bases from J, the junction contained 3 bases not matched to a gene. In nucleotides, the CDR3 is TGCGCCAGCAGCTTATCAGGGGGCCCCTACGAGCAGTACTTC. Translation gives CASSLSGGPYEQYF.

The V call is TRBV12-3 or TRBV12-4, the J call TRBJ1-4; D possibly corresponds to TRBD1 (6 bases). CDR3 length equals 14 residues. V lost 5 bases and J lost 4, with 11 bases in between. This chain's CDR3 is CASSHRVRNEKLFF. DNA of the CDR3: TGTGCCAGCAGTCACAGGGTTCGTAATGAAAAACTGTTTTTT.

At least ten counts were recorded for this clonotype. The CDR3 coding sequence is TGTGCCAGCAGCCTGGTCCCCCAAGAGACCCAGTACTTC. It codes for CASSLVPQETQYF. The chain uses TRBV11-1 and TRBJ2-5; D ambiguous. Trimming removed 5 bases at V and 1 base at J, with 8 bases between. Germline V gene data show CDR1 as SGHAT and CDR2 as FQDESV (reference sequence). This CDR3 has 13 amino acids.

The rearrangement joins TRBV20-1 to TRBJ2-1; 9 nucleotides agree with TRBD2. From germline, CDR1 is DFQATT and CDR2 SNEGSKA (reference sequence). V was pared by 4 bases and J by 6 bases, with 10 bases of the junction left unmatched. The CDR3 consists of 15 residues. In DNA, the CDR3 is TGCAGTGCTAAGGTGTTCGGCGGGAGGGCCAATGAGCAGTTCTTC. It yields the protein CSAKVFGGRANEQFF.

The table lists this clonotype with a few counts. The gene calls are TRBV7-9 and TRBJ2-2, with 8 positions matching TRBD1. The CDR3 covers 14 residues. CDR1 is SEHNR and CDR2 is FQNEAQ in the germline V gene (reference sequence). V was pared by 6 bases and J by 6 bases, with 6 bases of the junction left unmatched. The CDR3 DNA is TGTGCCAGCAGTTTACTGACAGGGGCCGGGGAGCTGTTTTTT. It yields the protein CASSLLTGAGELFF.

This clonotype was counted between two and nine times. This rearrangement joins TRBV12-3 or TRBV12-4 to TRBJ2-3, with D possibly TRBD2 on 5 matching bases. Trimming removed 4 bases at V and 2 bases at J, with 7 bases between. This CDR3 is 13 amino acids long. In DNA, the CDR3 is TGTGCCAGCAGTTACGACTACACAGATACGCAGTATTTT. Translating it yields CASSYDYTDTQYF.